The clone carrying this T cell receptor beta chain came up once. Its antigen remains unidentified. The assay was immunoSEQ multiplex PCR, and TCRdb's table has in-frame clones only and misses some. The sample comprises more than 130,000 clones, around nine tenths of which are singletons, and 3.4% rests with the top ten. The data were obtained in a study of T cell responses to AZD1222 COVID-19 vaccine. About the research overall: The study pooled second doses at about 4 or about 12 weeks. Study conclusions and caveats: After the peak T cell response, and only then, were repertoires sampled. With dominance at 160-218 and 743-854, vaccine-associated CD4 TCRs spanned spike. A mostly white British donor set with more females was recruited, and clonal diversity was possibly underestimated.

The CDR3 length is 16 residues. Between the trimmed V and J ends, which lost 0 bases and 0 bases, there was a span of 9 bases. CDR1 LGHDT and CDR2 YNNKEL come from the germline V gene (reference sequence). The material sequenced was peripheral blood, taken on day 0 of AZD1222 vaccination. This sequence was found in an adult in good health. J is TRBJ1-5 and V is TRBV3-1 (or the pseudogene TRBV3-2); D is perhaps TRBD1 (6 bases). CDR3 residues: CASSQDAGDSNQPQHF. CDR3 DNA sequence: TGTGCCAGCAGCCAAGATGCAGGGGATAGCAATCAGCCCCAGCATTTT.